This TCR beta chain originates from a study of OX40 agonist ivuxolimab in advanced cancers. Notes on the research overall: Ivuxolimab was an agonistic, fully human IgG2 monoclonal antibody directed against OX40 (CD134), a costimulatory receptor. The paper reports the monotherapy dose-escalation portion (N of about 50 patients) of the phase I ivuxolimab trial. In the dose-escalation cohort, more than 75% of patients were male, and the mean age was around 60 years, with a range of 23 to 79. Of the roughly 53 patients in dose escalation, about 20 had hepatocellular carcinoma, some 15 had melanoma, 9 had renal cell carcinoma and 9 had head and neck cancer. Intravenous ivuxolimab was administered to patients every 2 weeks at six dose levels: 0.01, 0.1, 0.3, 1.5, 3 and 10 mg/kg. Partial responses were achieved by three dose-escalation patients, of whom one had hepatocellular carcinoma and two had cutaneous melanoma. The purpose of peripheral TCRbeta sequencing was to test whether ivuxolimab changed TCR sequence diversity and led to clonal T-cell expansion. Prior anti-PD-1, anti-PD-L1 or anti-CTLA-4 therapy was permitted, and approximately 40% of dose-escalation patients had received checkpoint inhibitors. General conclusions and limits of the study: After ivuxolimab, CD8+ T cells had more expanded clones than CD4+ T cells on average. At doses of 0.1 to 3.0 mg/kg, clonal expansion of both CD4+ and CD8+ T cells in blood was seen between baseline and week 6. Antigen specificity was not determined for the clonally expanded peripheral T cells. In the 0.1-3.0 mg/kg groups, partial responders had among the lowest normalized peripheral clonal expansion, particularly in CD8+ T cells. Low levels of normalized T-cell clonal expansion were also seen in some patients who did not respond.

The germline V gene sets CDR1 to SGHTA and CDR2 to FQGTGA. Counted from cysteine to phenylalanine, this CDR3 has 15 amino acids. Of all the DNA, just the CDR3 is kept, 45 bases in frame from base 1. Trimming costs V 3 bases and J 0 bases, and their ends lie 9 bases apart. The trial excluded patients who had a history of autoimmune disease or were on systemic immunosuppression. Peripheral blood for TCR sequencing was drawn from every dose cohort at baseline, at cycle 4 day 1 and at cycle 7 day 1. Samples were obtained from an open-label, multicenter, first-in-human phase I dose-escalation trial of ivuxolimab. Adults with locally advanced or metastatic melanoma, renal cell carcinoma, hepatocellular carcinoma or head and neck squamous cell carcinoma were enrolled in the trial. CD4+ and CD8+ T cells were sorted separately from peripheral blood before TCR sequencing. A word on this clone: Its target antigen remains unknown. Qualities for individual bases were not recorded, and no much larger clone is one base off.

Genomic DNA was isolated from the sorted cells so that the TCRbeta CDR3 region could be sequenced. TCRbeta CDR3 regions were sequenced using the immunoSEQ Assay. TCRdb holds this immuneACCESS table with in-frame rearrangements only. Some clones are missing; in checked studies, unresolved V genes explain under half, and the rest has no known cause. The sample data list roughly 56,000 clones, and 85% of these were observed just once. 4.5% to 5.5% of the sample lies in the top ten. The TCR originated in an adult with an advanced solid tumor such as melanoma, head and neck, liver or kidney cancer. Source: CD4+ or CD8+ T cells sorted from blood, taken in a trial of the OX40 agonist ivuxolimab. In this chain, TRBV7-3 is recombined with TRBJ2-1; a tentative D call is TRBD2 (5 bases match). The CDR3 loop reads CASSLMGSSYNEQFF. The DNA sequence is TGTGCCAGCAGCTTGATGGGGAGCTCCTACAATGAGCAGTTCTTC.